The 21 T cell receptor beta chains reported below all come from one sample, sequenced in a study of CD8+CD57+ T cells in acquired aplastic anemia. Genomic DNA, serving as template, underwent TCR beta VDJ and CDR3 profiling. TCRdb re-derived calls from the reads in MiXCR, one entry per CDR3 protein. The table lists around 170,000 distinct CDR3 sequences, roughly 45% of them singletons, with around 3.2% in the top ten. Patients chosen for sequencing had shown CD8+CD57+ cell expansion by flow cytometry. The specimen was sorted CD4+, CD8+, or CD8+CD57+ T cells (not recorded which) from PBMCs. Every receptor here comes from a human donor with aplastic anemia.

This chain uses TRBV25-1 with TRBJ1-1; D gene unclear. Germline CDR1 reads MGHDK; CDR2 reads SYGVNS. There are 14 residues in the CDR3. V was trimmed by 3 bases and J by 5 bases, leaving 13 bases between them. The CDR3 bases are TGTGCCAGCAGTGAGGAGACGTTGGGAACTGAAGCTTTCTTT. This encodes CASSEETLGTEAFF.

The chain employs TRBV19 and TRBJ1-2, with TRBD1 as a possible D gene (5 bases). The CDR3 totals 15 residues. The germline V gene encodes CDR1 LNHDA and CDR2 SQIVND (reference sequence). Trimming shortened V by 10 bases and J by 5 bases, and 23 bases separated the two germline ends. Here the CDR3 DNA reads TGTGCCACTAAACTTGGTGGGACCGACAAATATGGCTACACCTTC. Encoded protein: CATKLGGTDKYGYTF.

The chain is built from TRBV25-1 and TRBJ1-1; D unresolved. Between the trimmed V and J ends, which lost 5 bases and 0 bases, there was a span of 13 bases. The CDR3 has 15 amino acids. Germline-derived CDR1 and CDR2 are MGHDK and SYGVNS. The CDR3 is CASSRVIGVNTEAFF. CDR3 sequence (DNA): TGTGCCAGCAGTCGCGTTATAGGCGTGAACACTGAAGCTTTCTTT.

The V gene is TRBV12-3 or TRBV12-4, the J gene TRBJ2-1; possibly TRBD1 for D (6 bases). V was shortened by 3 bases and J by 7 bases, with 16 bases between the two germline ends. CDR3 size: 15 residues. The CDR3 spells CASSFKGDMANEQFF. The DNA for the CDR3 is TGTGCCAGCAGTTTTAAGGGGGACATGGCGAATGAGCAGTTCTTC.

This clonotype has ten or more counts. V gene TRBV25-1 combines with J gene TRBJ1-1; D may be TRBD1 (6 bases). The CDR3 is 13 amino acids. The germline V and J ends were trimmed by 6 bases and 1 base, with 9 bases remaining between them. Germline CDR1 reads MGHDK; CDR2 reads SYGVNS. CDR3 residues: CASRGHQNTEAFF. The DNA for the CDR3 is TGTGCCAGCAGGGGACACCAGAACACTGAAGCTTTCTTT.

This clonotype has at least ten counts. The rearrangement joins TRBV20-1 to TRBJ1-1; D is possibly TRBD1 (6 bases). The V end lost 2 bases, the J end lost 3 bases, and 13 bases lay between the germline ends. Germline V gene data show CDR1 as DFQATT and CDR2 as SNEGSKA (reference sequence). The CDR3 is made up of 14 amino acids. The CDR3 coding sequence is TGCAGTGCTAGAATGAGGGGGTCGGACACTGAAGCTTTCTTT. It is translated as CSARMRGSDTEAFF.

J is TRBJ2-5 and V is TRBV7-3; TRBD1 agrees at 10 bases. The CDR3 totals 11 residues. The J segment lost 9 bases and the V segment lost 5 bases, leaving 0 bases of the junction unmatched. The germline V gene encodes CDR1 SGHTA and CDR2 FQGTGA. The CDR3 reads CASSGQGAQYF. The CDR3 DNA reads as TGTGCCAGCAGCGGACAGGGGGCCCAGTACTTC.

The CDR3 region has the DNA TGTGCCAGCTCACAGACAGGCAGCTATGGCTACACCTTC. This translates into CASSQTGSYGYTF. This sequence joins TRBV18 and TRBJ1-2, with D perhaps TRBD1 (6 bases). The CDR3 spans 13 residues. Germline V gene data show CDR1 as KGHSH and CDR2 as LQKENI. The germline V and J ends were trimmed by 4 bases and 4 bases, with 10 bases remaining between them.

This clonotype was counted only a few times. The chain joins TRBV4-2 to TRBJ2-1, with 8 nucleotides matching TRBD1. The CDR3 runs 15 residues. Germline trimming cut 8 bases from V and 5 bases from J; bases unmatched to any gene: 11. Looked up from germline, CDR1 is LGHNA and CDR2 is YNFKEQ. The CDR3, as DNA: TGTGCCAGCGGCGCGGGGACAGGTAGGCACAATGAGCAGTTCTTC. Translated, it gives CASGAGTGRHNEQFF.

This clonotype was recorded only once. This chain uses TRBV7-3 with TRBJ2-5; TRBD1 is a possible D gene (6 bases). The CDR3 is made up of 15 amino acids. Germline V lookup: CDR1 SGHTA, CDR2 FQGTGA. Trimming left V 6 bases short and J 5 bases short, with 19 bases between. The chain's CDR3 is CASSPGQSGTETQYF. Written as DNA, the CDR3 is TGTGCCAGCAGTCCGGGACAATCCGGGACGGAGACCCAGTACTTC.

The rearrangement uses TRBV11-2 and TRBJ1-2; D gene ambiguous. Per germline, CDR1 SGHAT and CDR2 FQNNGV. The CDR3 consists of 14 residues. V was pared by 5 bases and J by 6 bases, with 16 bases between. CDR3: CASSQAITGDGYTF. The DNA for the CDR3 is TGTGCCAGCAGCCAAGCGATCACCGGGGATGGCTACACCTTC.

This clonotype has a handful of counts. The chain combines TRBV20-1 with TRBJ2-1; no definite D call. V lost 3 bases and J 3 bases, leaving 12 bases between the germline ends. Per germline, CDR1 DFQATT and CDR2 SNEGSKA (reference sequence). The CDR3 contains 14 residues. CDR3 DNA: TGCAGTGCTAGGTCCATTCCTGACTACAATGAGCAGTTCTTC. Amino acids: CSARSIPDYNEQFF.

As to this clonotype: A read error is possible here, since a much larger clone lies one base away. The chain links TRBV5-6 to TRBJ2-2; TRBD1 matches at 7 bases. In germline, CDR1 is SGHDT, CDR2 YYEEEE. The CDR3 has 15 residues. The ends lost 3 bases at V and 5 bases at J; junction bases unmatched: 7. The DNA for the CDR3 is TGTGCCAGCAGCTGGGACAGCCGGGGAACCGGGGAGCTGTTTTTT. Protein sequence: CASSWDSRGTGELFF. Looking up the rest from reference TRBV5-6 and TRBJ2-2 gives the full variable domain: DAGVTQSPTHLIKTRGQQVTLRCSPKSGHDTVSWYQQALGQGPQFIFQYYEEEERQRGNFPDRFSGHQFPNYSSELNVNALLLGDSALYLCASSWDSRGTGELFFGEGSRLTVL.

This clonotype has just one count. This may be a read error: a much more frequent sequence differs by one nucleotide. The chain employs TRBV15 and TRBJ2-5, with D unresolved. The CDR3 sequence is 14 residues long. Trimming cost V 10 bases and J 1 base, with 16 bases left between them. Germline values: CDR1 LNHNV, CDR2 YYDKDF (reference sequence). As DNA, the CDR3 is TGTGCCATTCCTAAAGAGGAGAGCCAAGAGACCCAGTACTTC. Protein sequence: CAIPKEESQETQYF.

About this clonotype: A clone one base away is much larger, so this may be a read error. The conserved phenylalanine or tryptophan is not found at the CDR3 terminus, so this likely reflects a read error. The chain recombines TRBV6-5 with TRBJ1-3; D not resolved. CDR1 MNHEY and CDR2 SVGAGI come from the germline V gene. The length of the CDR3 is 15 residues. The germline V and J ends were trimmed by 0 bases and 0 bases, with 6 bases remaining between them. The CDR3 DNA reads as TGTGCCAGCAGTTACTCAGGCCCCTCTGGAAACACCATATATTCT. This codes for CASSYSGPSGNTIYS.

This clonotype was seen a few times. Possible read error: a much larger clone is one base away. CDR3 sequence (DNA): TGCGCCAGCAGCTTGACAGATGAGCGGTTCTTC. The encoded protein is CASSLTDERFF. This chain connects TRBV5-1 to TRBJ2-1; D gene ambiguous. The germline V gene encodes CDR1 SGHRS and CDR2 YFSETQ. The CDR3 is 11 residues long.

Regarding this clonotype: A much larger clone differs from this one at a single base, so this may be a read error. The V call is TRBV12-3 or TRBV12-4, the J call TRBJ2-1; unclear D gene. This CDR3 region has 13 residues. Trimming stripped 2 bases from V and 12 bases from J, with 14 bases between. CDR3 residues: CASSLLVSGGQFF. In DNA, the CDR3 is TGTGCCAGCAGTTTACTAGTCTCGGGTGGGCAGTTCTTC.

This clonotype was recorded at least ten times. V usage is TRBV20-1 and J usage is TRBJ2-3, with D possibly TRBD1 on 6 matching bases. From germline, CDR1 is DFQATT and CDR2 SNEGSKA (reference sequence). The ends were cut back, 0 bases at V and 4 bases at J, with 14 bases in the middle. The CDR3 has 15 residues. The DNA for the CDR3 is TGCAGTGCTAGAGATGGGGCAGGGGCCGCAGATACGCAGTATTTT. Translation: CSARDGAGAADTQYF.

With respect to this clonotype: This may be a read error, as it is one base from a much larger clone. The V and J genes are TRBV10-3 and TRBJ1-1, with D unresolved. CDR3 length: 14 amino acids. CDR1 and CDR2 from the germline V gene are ENHRY and SYGVKD. The CDR3 protein is CDSSYSTHGTEAFF. The CDR3 region has the DNA TGTGACAGCAGTTACTCGACTCATGGCACTGAAGCTTTCTTT.

The rearrangement joins TRBV20-1 to TRBJ2-7, with D unresolved. V lost 5 bases and J lost 6, with 17 bases in between. CDR1 and CDR2 (germline): DFQATT, SNEGSKA (reference sequence). The CDR3 spans 13 residues. This CDR3 is CSAPSSSQGEQYF. The CDR3 DNA reads TGCAGTGCTCCCTCCTCGTCCCAAGGCGAGCAGTACTTC.

This clonotype turned up a few times. The rearrangement joins TRBV5-1 to TRBJ2-3, with TRBD2 identical over 9 bases. The CDR3 sequence is 17 residues long. V trimming: 4 bases; J trimming: 0 bases; junction bases outside the gene matches: 9. The germline V gene has CDR1 SGHRS and CDR2 YFSETQ. This CDR3 reads CASSLSGGGASTDTQYF. The CDR3 nucleotides read TGCGCCAGCAGCCTGTCGGGCGGGGGGGCTAGCACAGATACGCAGTATTTT.